These T cell receptor beta chains were read from a single sample in a study of blood T cell repertoires in COVID-19. Measured with immunoSEQ multiplex PCR; TCRdb has only the in-frame clones, and not every one. The table has 250,000 to 350,000 clones, 92% seen once. Material: PBMCs or T cells enriched from blood (not recorded which). All receptors come from a woman aged 25-40 years who had recovered from COVID-19. CDR3s include the opening cysteine and the closing phenylalanine or tryptophan. Fields, in order: J gene, clone size, D gene, V gene, CDR3 protein, CDR3 DNA. A D gene is named only where the DNA matches it firmly. Where a row states a size, it is once, few, many or the class of an expanded clone; other rows omit it.

>TRBJ2-1|few|TRBD1|TRBV18
CASSASTGIFYNEQFF
TGTGCCAGCTCGGCATCGACAGGGATATTCTACAATGAGCAGTTCTTC
>TRBJ1-4|NA|NA|TRBV3-1/TRBV3-2
CASSQAEILFF
TGTGCCAGCAGCCAAGCGGAGATACTGTTTTTT
>TRBJ1-6|NA|NA|TRBV27
CASSFVTGVLHF
TGTGCCAGCAGTTTCGTTACGGGGGTCCTCCACTTT
>TRBJ1-1|NA|NA|TRBV10-3
CAISSGDNTEAFF
TGTGCCATCAGCTCAGGGGACAACACTGAAGCTTTCTTT
>TRBJ1-5|NA|NA|TRBV2
CASSEHYSNQPQHF
TGTGCCAGCAGTGAACACTATAGCAATCAGCCCCAGCATTTT
>TRBJ1-6|NA|NA|TRBV11-3
CASSLDSWNSPLHF
TGTGCCAGCAGCCTCGACAGTTGGAATTCACCCCTCCACTTT
>TRBJ1-4|few|TRBD1|TRBV18
CASSQGTATNEKLFF
TGTGCCAGCTCACAGGGGACAGCAACTAATGAAAAACTGTTTTTT
>TRBJ1-2|NA|TRBD1|TRBV5-1
CASSLSGGRVYGYTF
TGCGCCAGCAGCTTATCAGGGGGCCGTGTCTATGGCTACACCTTC
>TRBJ1-1|NA|TRBD1|TRBV25-1
CASSGPTSTGGDTEAFF
TGTGCCAGCAGTGGCCCAACCTCTACAGGGGGCGACACTGAAGCTTTCTTT
>TRBJ1-2|NA|NA|TRBV18
CASSPPGDYGYTF
TGTGCCAGCTCACCACCCGGGGACTATGGCTACACCTTC
>TRBJ2-1|NA|TRBD2|TRBV7-2
CASSPLTSSSYNEQFF
TGTGCCAGCAGCCCCTTGACTAGCTCCTCCTACAATGAGCAGTTCTTC
>TRBJ2-1|once|TRBD2|TRBV28
CASSSPPGLYNEQFF
TGTGCCAGCAGTTCGCCTCCGGGACTATACAATGAGCAGTTCTTC
>TRBJ2-3|NA|TRBD2|TRBV10-3
CAIRPTSGRVLDTQYF
TGTGCCATCAGGCCGACTAGCGGGAGGGTGCTAGATACGCAGTATTTT
>TRBJ1-3|NA|TRBD1|TRBV19
CASSAGQLSGNTIYF
TGTGCCAGTAGCGCGGGACAGCTCTCTGGAAACACCATATATTTT
>TRBJ2-3|NA|NA|TRBV3-1/TRBV3-2
CASSQVADTQYF
TGTGCCAGCAGCCAAGTAGCAGATACGCAGTATTTT
>TRBJ2-7|NA|NA|TRBV27
CAGYRGTNRETYEQYF
TGTGCCGGATATAGAGGGACCAACAGGGAAACCTACGAGCAGTACTTC
>TRBJ1-5|NA|TRBD1|TRBV19
CASSIDGQGLGPQHF
TGTGCCAGTAGTATAGACGGACAGGGTCTTGGGCCCCAGCATTTT
>TRBJ2-7|NA|TRBD1|TRBV2
CASSEKPGGYEQYF
TGTGCCAGCAGTGAAAAGCCAGGGGGCTACGAGCAGTACTTC
>TRBJ2-3|NA|TRBD1|TRBV28
CASRVSSDRVQSDTQYF
TGTGCCAGCAGAGTGTCCAGCGACAGGGTGCAATCGGATACGCAGTATTTT
>TRBJ2-7|NA|TRBD1|TRBV27
CASSTTTGGNEQYF
TGTGCCAGCAGTACGACCACAGGGGGCAACGAGCAGTACTTC
>TRBJ2-6|NA|NA|TRBV4-3
CASSQVLVGANVLTF
TGCGCCAGCAGCCAAGTTCTTGTTGGGGCCAACGTCCTGACTTTC
>TRBJ2-7|NA|NA|TRBV11-2
CASSYSSYEQYF
TGTGCCAGCAGTTATTCCTCCTACGAGCAGTACTTC
>TRBJ1-3|NA|NA|TRBV12-3/TRBV12-4
CASTGGSGNTIYF
TGTGCCAGCACCGGGGGCTCTGGAAACACCATATATTTT
>TRBJ1-3|few|NA|TRBV18
CASSEVIRQDVSGNTIYF
TGTGCCAGCTCAGAGGTTATCCGACAGGACGTCTCTGGAAACACCATATATTTT
>TRBJ2-1|NA|NA|TRBV6-5
CASSRPSYNEQFF
TGTGCCAGCAGTCGTCCTTCCTACAATGAGCAGTTCTTC
>TRBJ2-7|few|TRBD1|TRBV4-2
CASSQGSQGINEQYF
TGTGCCAGCAGCCAAGGATCACAGGGGATCAACGAGCAGTACTTC
>TRBJ1-5|NA|NA|TRBV6-5
CASSRGALKPQHF
TGTGCCTCCTCCCGGGGAGCCCTGAAGCCCCAGCATTTT
>TRBJ2-3|NA|NA|TRBV24-1
CATSEGRRQTTDTQYF
TGTGCCACCAGTGAGGGGAGGAGGCAGACAACAGATACGCAGTATTTT
>TRBJ1-1|NA|NA|TRBV11-2
CASSLEFGTEAFF
TGTGCCAGCAGCTTAGAGTTCGGGACTGAAGCTTTCTTT
>TRBJ1-2|NA|NA|TRBV6-1
CASSEPTPGYTF
TGTGCCAGCAGTGAACCTACGCCGGGCTACACCTTC
>TRBJ1-4|NA|NA|TRBV4-1
CASSQPGREVGEKLFF
TGCGCCAGCAGCCAACCAGGTCGGGAGGTCGGAGAAAAACTGTTTTTT
>TRBJ1-5|NA|TRBD1|TRBV20-1
CSAIDRAGNQPQHF
TGCAGTGCTATTGACAGGGCTGGCAATCAGCCCCAGCATTTT
>TRBJ2-5|once|TRBD1|TRBV24-1
CATSEHRGRQETQYF
TGTGCCACCAGTGAACACAGGGGAAGGCAAGAGACCCAGTACTTC
>TRBJ1-2|NA|NA|TRBV19
CASSIVGHSGYTF
TGTGCCAGTAGTATAGTTGGACACTCCGGCTACACCTTC
>TRBJ1-6|NA|NA|TRBV6-5
CASSYWGHHGNSPLHF
TGTGCCAGCAGTTACTGGGGACATCACGGCAATTCACCCCTCCACTTT
>TRBJ2-2|NA|NA|TRBV4-1
CASSKPRAGELFF
TGCGCCAGCAGCAAGCCACGGGCCGGGGAGCTGTTTTTT